One sample yielded the 18 T cell receptor beta chains listed below, sequenced in a study of cytotoxic CD8 clonotypes in ibrutinib-treated CLL. Produced via immunoSEQ multiplex PCR; TCRdb's table is partial and in-frame only. The sample records almost 250,000 clones, roughly 70% being singletons. Source: PBMCs, taken after 24 months of ibrutinib treatment. These receptors were obtained from a human donor with chronic lymphocytic leukemia.

The chain is built from TRBV7-3 and TRBJ2-1; 10 bases are a match to TRBD2. Losses at the gene ends were 4 bases for V and 2 bases for J; bases not matched to a gene: 5. The CDR3 length is 16 residues. CDR1 is SGHTA and CDR2 is FQGTGA in the germline V gene. The CDR3 protein is CASSSWTSGTYNEQFF. Here the CDR3 DNA reads TGTGCCAGCAGCTCTTGGACTAGCGGCACCTACAATGAGCAGTTCTTC.

The CDR3 DNA follows: TGTGCCAGCAGTCTCCGACTAGCGGGAGCGGATGAGCAGTTCTTC. This translates into CASSLRLAGADEQFF. V gene TRBV27 combines with J gene TRBJ2-1; 12 bases align to TRBD2. V trimming: 5 bases; J trimming: 8 bases; junction bases outside the gene matches: 7. The CDR3 contains 15 residues. Germline loops: CDR1 MNHEY, CDR2 SMNVEV (reference sequence).

The chain carries TRBV6-5 and TRBJ1-3; D gene unclear. The CDR3 consists of 15 residues. V gave up 4 bases and J gave up 2 bases, with 12 bases separating them. Per the germline V gene, CDR1 is MNHEY and CDR2 is SVGAGI. CDR3 sequence reads: CASSSGSLAGNTIYF. The CDR3 DNA follows: TGTGCCAGCAGTTCAGGCAGTCTAGCTGGAAACACCATATATTTT.

This clone was found a few times. This chain uses TRBV4-3 with TRBJ2-7; 8 positions agree with TRBD1. CDR1 and CDR2 from the germline V gene are LGHNA and YSLEER. The CDR3 is 16 amino acids. With 1 base clipped from V and 3 bases from J, the junction kept 8 bases outside the gene matches. CDR3 loop: CASSQVYTGGHYEQYF. CDR3 nucleotide sequence: TGCGCCAGCAGCCAAGTATATACAGGGGGACACTACGAGCAGTACTTC.

This sequence joins TRBV29-1 and TRBJ1-1; D may be TRBD1 (5 bases). V was cut by 3 bases and J by 8 bases, with 19 bases left in between. Looked up from germline, CDR1 is SQVTM and CDR2 is ANQGSEA. CDR3 length: 14 amino acids. The CDR3 DNA follows: TGCAGCGTTGAGCCTACCGGGCCACAGGAGGAAGCTTTCTTT. Its translation: CSVEPTGPQEEAFF.

The V gene is TRBV15, the J gene TRBJ2-1; 8 nucleotides agree with TRBD2. CDR1 LNHNV and CDR2 YYDKDF come from the germline V gene (reference sequence). Trimming at V came to 5 bases and at J to 9 bases, leaving 24 bases not matched to a gene. This CDR3 region has 19 residues. CDR3: CATSLHGSTGTSGSFEQFF. For the CDR3, the DNA is TGTGCCACCAGCCTCCACGGTTCAACCGGGACTAGTGGGAGCTTTGAGCAGTTCTTC.

This clone was seen a single time. This chain links TRBV29-1 with TRBJ2-1, with D hard to call. This CDR3 has 14 residues. V was shortened by 7 bases and J by 0 bases, with 13 bases between the two germline ends. CDR1 and CDR2 (germline): SQVTM, ANQGSEA. This CDR3 is CSAHGPSSYNEQFF. CDR3 coding DNA: TGCAGCGCCCATGGCCCGAGCTCCTACAATGAGCAGTTCTTC.

The DNA of the CDR3 is TGTGCCAGCAGCTCACGGTTTCTGACAGGGTATAGCGAGCAGTTCTTC. This sequence encodes CASSSRFLTGYSEQFF. This rearrangement joins TRBV11-3 to TRBJ2-1; 7 bases match TRBD1. Germline lookup yields CDR1 SGHNT and CDR2 YENEEA. This CDR3 region has 16 residues. V lost 4 bases and J lost 10; bases outside the gene matches: 16. The entire variable domain, with the rest obtained from reference TRBV11-3 and TRBJ2-1, is as follows: EAGVVQSPRYKIIEKKQPVAFWCNPISGHNTLYWYLQNLGQGPELLIRYENEEAVDDSQLPKDRFSAERLKGVDSTLKIQPAELGDSAVYLCASSSRFLTGYSEQFFGPGTRLTVL.

This clone has just a few counts. The germline gene is not matched at one end of the junction; a read error may be the cause. The chain combines TRBV7-3 with TRBJ1-1; no clear D gene. This CDR3 is 13 amino acids long. Germline CDR1 SGHTA, CDR2 FQGTGA. The DNA for the CDR3 is TGTGCCAGCAGCATTAACGGGAACGCTGAAGCTTTCTTT. This translates into CASSINGNAEAFF.

This chain uses TRBV5-1 with TRBJ2-6; 9 nucleotides match TRBD1. Per germline, CDR1 SGHRS and CDR2 YFSETQ. The V gene end was trimmed by 3 bases and the J gene end by 0 bases; junction bases not matched to a gene: 16. This CDR3 contains 21 residues. In DNA, the CDR3 is TGCGCCAGCAGCTCCCCACTACTCCGGGACAGGGTCAGCTCTGGGGCCAACGTCCTGACTTTC. It specifies CASSSPLLRDRVSSGANVLTF.

The chain links TRBV4-2 to TRBJ2-1, with TRBD2 matching over 7 bases. Germline V gene data show CDR1 as LGHNA and CDR2 as YNFKEQ. The V gene end was trimmed by 1 base and the J gene end by 10 bases; junction bases not matched to a gene: 10. The CDR3 has 15 amino acids. This CDR3 is CASSQVASGPMEQFF. In DNA, the CDR3 is TGTGCCAGCAGCCAAGTGGCTAGCGGCCCCATGGAGCAGTTCTTC.

The chain carries TRBV6-5 and TRBJ1-2; D not resolved. The germline V gene has CDR1 MNHEY and CDR2 SVGAGI. Deletions cut 2 bases from V and 4 bases from J, with 11 bases between. The CDR3 extends over 14 amino acids. CDR3 DNA: TGTGCCAGCAGTTACACGACAACTACCTATGGCTACACCTTC. This translates into CASSYTTTTYGYTF.

The chain joins TRBV28 to TRBJ2-7, with TRBD1 as a possible D gene (5 bases). Deletions cut 5 bases from V and 5 bases from J, with 10 bases between. Germline CDR1 and CDR2: MDHEN and SYDVKM. This CDR3 has 12 amino acids. The CDR3 sequence: CASSPSGNEQYF. The CDR3 bases are TGTGCCAGCAGTCCTTCAGGGAACGAGCAGTACTTC.

The genes are TRBV4-1 and TRBJ2-3; tentatively, D is TRBD2 (6 bases). CDR1 and CDR2 (germline): MGHRA, YSYEKL. This CDR3 has 13 residues. Trimming removed 0 bases at V and 6 bases at J, with 7 bases between. DNA for the CDR3: TGCGCCAGCAGCCAAGATCGGGGGGATACGCAGTATTTT. It encodes CASSQDRGDTQYF.

V and J are TRBV6-5 and TRBJ2-2, with a weak D call TRBD2 (5 bases). CDR3 length: 14 residues. CDR1 and CDR2 (germline): MNHEY, SVGAGI. Trimming cost V 11 bases and J 3 bases, with 16 bases left between them. CDR3 sequence reads: CAARKDSYTGELFF. DNA for the CDR3: TGTGCCGCCCGGAAGGACTCCTACACCGGGGAGCTGTTTTTT.

The rearrangement joins TRBV19 to TRBJ2-7, with a weak D call TRBD2 (6 bases). There are 15 residues in the CDR3. Germline CDR1 and CDR2: LNHDA and SQIVND (reference sequence). Trimming pared 1 base from V and 2 bases from J, leaving 12 bases between. CDR3 bases: TGTGCCAGTAGTATAGGGGACTTAAGGCCCTACGAGCAGTACTTC. Amino acid sequence: CASSIGDLRPYEQYF.

The chain joins TRBV7-6 to TRBJ2-1; D ambiguous. This CDR3 is 15 amino acids long. CDR1 is SGHVS and CDR2 is FNYEAQ in the germline V gene. With 3 bases removed from V and 2 bases from J, the gap between germline ends came to 11 bases. In DNA form, the CDR3 reads TGTGCCAGCAGCTTCTCCGGGTCCCCCTACAATGAGCAGTTCTTC. This encodes CASSFSGSPYNEQFF. The full variable domain, its missing parts supplied by reference TRBV7-6 and TRBJ2-1, is GAGVSQSPRYKVTKRGQDVALRCDPISGHVSLYWYRQALGQGPEFLTYFNYEAQQDKSGLPNDRFSAERPEGSISTLTIQRTEQRDSAMYRCASSFSGSPYNEQFFGPGTRLTVL.

The J gene is TRBJ1-1, the V gene TRBV6-5; 7 nucleotides line up with TRBD1. This CDR3 is built from 13 residues. V shed 3 bases and J 4 bases; nucleotides not matched to a gene: 2. Germline V gene data show CDR1 as MNHEY and CDR2 as SVGAGI. The CDR3 DNA reads as TGTGCCAGCAGTTATACAGGGGCCACTGAAGCTTTCTTT. Its translation: CASSYTGATEAFF.